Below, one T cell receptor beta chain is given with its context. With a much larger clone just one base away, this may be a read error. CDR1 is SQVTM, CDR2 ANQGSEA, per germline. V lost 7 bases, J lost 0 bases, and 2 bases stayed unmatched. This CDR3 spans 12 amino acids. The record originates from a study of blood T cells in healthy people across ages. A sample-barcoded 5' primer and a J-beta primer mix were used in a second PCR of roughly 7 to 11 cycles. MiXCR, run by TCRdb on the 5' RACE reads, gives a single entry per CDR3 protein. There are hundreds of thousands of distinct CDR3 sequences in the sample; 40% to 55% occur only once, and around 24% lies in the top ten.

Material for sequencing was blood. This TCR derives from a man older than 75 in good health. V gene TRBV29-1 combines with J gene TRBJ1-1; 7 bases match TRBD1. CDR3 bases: TGCAGCGGGGGACAGATGAACACTGAAGCTTTCTTT. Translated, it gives CSGGQMNTEAFF.